Below, 5 T cell receptor beta chains from the same sample are listed, as sequenced in a study of T cell responses to AZD1222 COVID-19 vaccine. Here immunoSEQ multiplex PCR was the method, and the copy in TCRdb shows in-frame clones only, minus some. The sample lists 95,000 to 150,000 clones, about 91% occurring once. The sample was peripheral blood, taken on day 0 of AZD1222 vaccination. The receptor source for this set is an adult in good health.

The chain carries TRBV18 and TRBJ2-7, with TRBD1 matching over 9 bases. Per germline, CDR1 KGHSH and CDR2 LQKENI. CDR3 length: 14 amino acids. V gave up 6 bases and J gave up 0 bases; unmatched junction bases: 3. The CDR3 sequence is CASSDRGASYEQYF. In DNA, the CDR3 is TGTGCCAGCTCGGACAGGGGCGCCTCCTACGAGCAGTACTTC.

In this sample, this clone turned up once. The chain has TRBV27 and TRBJ1-2, with a possible D match to TRBD1 (5 bases). The CDR3 contains 14 residues. V was clipped by 6 bases and J by 7 bases, with 18 bases between them. The germline CDR1 and CDR2 sequences are MNHEY and SMNVEV (reference sequence). The CDR3 reads CASSLSRGKGGYTF. Written as DNA, the CDR3 is TGTGCCAGCAGCCTATCGCGGGGGAAAGGTGGCTACACCTTC.

The chain joins TRBV6-5 to TRBJ1-1; 10 bases align to TRBD1. The CDR3 extends over 15 amino acids. J gave up 3 bases and V 6 bases, and 7 bases lay outside the gene matches. Per germline, CDR1 MNHEY and CDR2 SVGAGI. As DNA, the CDR3 is TGTGCCAGCAGGACAGGGGGCCTGAGGGACACTGAAGCTTTCTTT. Amino acid sequence: CASRTGGLRDTEAFF.

The chain joins TRBV7-3 to TRBJ2-7; TRBD2 agrees at 11 bases. The CDR3 is 17 residues long. J lost 6 bases, V lost 5 bases, and 15 bases had no gene match. Germline values: CDR1 SGHTA, CDR2 FQGTGA. The CDR3 sequence: CASSDHPTSGAWGEQYV. The CDR3 DNA sequence: TGTGCCAGCAGCGACCACCCGACTAGCGGGGCTTGGGGCGAGCAGTACGTC.

This rearrangement joins TRBV5-1 to TRBJ2-5; D may be TRBD1 or TRBD2 (5 bases each). Trimming removed 4 bases at V and 4 bases at J, with 11 bases between. This CDR3 is built from 13 residues. From germline, CDR1 is SGHRS and CDR2 YFSETQ. The CDR3: CASSRGRGETQYF. CDR3 in DNA: TGCGCCAGCAGCCGGGGCCGGGGAGAGACCCAGTACTTC. The full variable domain, with the rest looked up from reference TRBV5-1 and TRBJ2-5, is KAGVTQTPRYLIKTRGQQVTLSCSPISGHRSVSWYQQTPGQGLQFLFEYFSETQRNKGNFPGRFSGRQFSNSRSEMNVSTLELGDSALYLCASSRGRGETQYFGPGTRLLVL.